The 23 T cell receptor beta chains presented below share a single source sample, sequenced in a study of T cell clonotyping in hematopoietic cell transplantation. Libraries were prepared by immunoSEQ multiplex PCR; TCRdb keeps only in-frame clonotypes and omits some of them. The sample yields 15,000 or so clones, just under 85% seen once. The specimen comprised PBMCs, sampled 100 days after allogeneic stem cell transplant. The receptors were sampled from a female patient aged 35 to 55 who had an allogeneic stem cell transplant from a related donor, so T cells may come from the graft donor. Some clones in this sample may be carry-over from other donors' samples.

This CDR3 reads CASRPMGGRTDTQYF. As DNA, the CDR3 is TGTGCCAGCAGGCCAATGGGGGGTCGCACAGATACGCAGTATTTT. The genes are TRBV28 and TRBJ2-3; tentatively, D is TRBD2 (6 bases). CDR3 size: 15 residues. The germline CDR1 and CDR2 sequences are MDHEN and SYDVKM. The V and J ends lost 6 bases and 1 base respectively, with 14 bases between them.

This chain links TRBV28 with TRBJ2-4; weak D call: TRBD1 (5 bases). CDR1 is MDHEN, CDR2 SYDVKM, per germline. The CDR3 is 11 amino acids. The CDR3 DNA follows: TGTGCGGTTCGTAGGGGAAACATTCAGTACTTC. Its protein is CAVRRGNIQYF.

The genes are TRBV6-1 and TRBJ1-1; the D gene is possibly TRBD1 (6 bases). CDR3 length equals 14 residues. CDR1 MNHNS and CDR2 SASEGT come from the germline V gene. The V end was cut by 3 bases, the J end by 2 bases, with 10 bases between. CDR3 bases: TGTGCCAGCAGTGACCGACAGGCCAACACTGAAGCTTTCTTT. This translates into CASSDRQANTEAFF.

The chain is built from TRBV19 and TRBJ2-3; 7 bases match TRBD1. Germline V CDR1 and CDR2: LNHDA, SQIVND (reference sequence). The CDR3 has 14 residues. Germline trimming cut 10 bases from V and 1 base from J; bases unmatched to any gene: 8. CDR3 amino acids: CATRQGRGTDTQYF. The CDR3 nucleotides are TGTGCCACCCGACAGGGTCGAGGCACAGATACGCAGTATTTT.

The V gene is TRBV7-2, the J gene TRBJ1-4, with D tentatively TRBD1 (6 bases). Germline V gene lookup returns CDR1 SGHTA and CDR2 FQGNSA. The CDR3 is 13 residues long. V was shortened by 4 bases and J by 7 bases, with 10 bases between the two germline ends. The CDR3 DNA is TGTGCCAGCAGCTCTACACAGGGTGAAAAACTGTTTTTT. It is translated as CASSSTQGEKLFF.

This chain connects TRBV11-3 to TRBJ1-1; D unclear. V was pared by 3 bases and J by 4 bases, with 9 bases between. The CDR3 is 13 residues long. The germline V gene encodes CDR1 SGHNT and CDR2 YENEEA. In DNA form, the CDR3 reads TGTGCCAGCAGCTTTCGGGGTGGCACTGAAGCTTTCTTT. It yields the protein CASSFRGGTEAFF.

The rearrangement links TRBV4-1 to TRBJ2-1, with 8 nucleotides matching TRBD1. CDR3 length: 14 residues. V lost 1 base, J lost 7 bases, and 3 bases stayed unmatched. Germline V gene lookup returns CDR1 MGHRA and CDR2 YSYEKL. The CDR3 coding sequence is TGCGCCAGCAGCCAAGGGCAGGGGGCGAATGAGCAGTTCTTC. Translating it yields CASSQGQGANEQFF.

This clone was seen a few times. This rearrangement joins TRBV6-6 to TRBJ1-1, with 8 nucleotides matching TRBD1. The CDR3 loop spans 15 amino acids. With V trimmed by 2 bases and J by 0 bases, 2 bases remained unmatched. Germline V gene data show CDR1 as MNHNY and CDR2 as SVGAGI (reference sequence). The DNA for the CDR3 is TGTGCCAGCAGTTACGACAGGGGAATGAACACTGAAGCTTTCTTT. This encodes CASSYDRGMNTEAFF.

This clone was detected once. The chain links TRBV19 to TRBJ2-1; tentatively, D is TRBD1 (6 bases). The CDR3 is 15 residues long. The ends were cut back, 7 bases at V and 3 bases at J, with 16 bases in the middle. CDR1 is LNHDA and CDR2 is SQIVND in the germline V gene (reference sequence). The CDR3 DNA reads as TGTGCCAGTACCCCACGCCGGGACATCTACAATGAGCAGTTCTTC. Translation: CASTPRRDIYNEQFF.

The rearrangement links TRBV5-4 to TRBJ2-2; D uncertain. Trimming removed 2 bases from V and 2 bases from J, with 4 bases in between. The CDR3 totals 13 residues. Germline V gives CDR1 SGHNT, CDR2 YYREEE (reference sequence). The CDR3 coding sequence is TGTGCCAGCAGCTTCAAAAACACCGGGGAGCTGTTTTTT. It specifies CASSFKNTGELFF.

In this sample, this clone turned up a few times. This chain links TRBV6-5 with TRBJ1-1; D might be TRBD1 (5 bases). Trimming took off 4 bases at V and 5 bases at J, with 8 bases between the two ends. Germline V CDR1 and CDR2: MNHEY, SVGAGI. This CDR3 contains 12 residues. In DNA, the CDR3 is TGTGCCAGCAGTTTTGGGGGGACTGAAGCTTTCTTT. This encodes CASSFGGTEAFF.

The chain employs TRBV4-2 and TRBJ2-3, with D unclear. The germline CDR1 and CDR2 sequences are LGHNA and YNFKEQ. This CDR3 has 14 residues. The V gene lost 3 bases and the J gene lost 0 bases, with 7 bases spanning the gap. The CDR3, as DNA: TGTGCCAGCAGCCATCCCACTAGCACAGATACGCAGTATTTT. Its translation is CASSHPTSTDTQYF.

The count of this clone is one. V gene TRBV5-6 combines with J gene TRBJ1-1; weak D call: TRBD1 (6 bases). CDR1 and CDR2 (germline): SGHDT, YYEEEE. The CDR3 consists of 13 residues. V was trimmed by 5 bases and J by 7 bases, leaving 15 bases between them. CDR3 amino acids: CASRAGVVGEAFF. The CDR3 DNA sequence: TGTGCCAGCAGGGCAGGGGTTGTCGGTGAAGCTTTCTTT.

The chain links TRBV25-1 to TRBJ1-2; 12 bases are a match to TRBD1. J lost 7 bases, V lost 0 bases, and 6 bases had no gene match. CDR1 and CDR2 (germline): MGHDK, SYGVNS. CDR3 size: 16 residues. The CDR3 DNA reads TGTGCCAGCAGTGAATATGGGGGACAGGGGGCAAGTGGCTACACCTTC. Protein product: CASSEYGGQGASGYTF.

This chain joins TRBV6-5 and TRBJ2-7, with D uncertain. V was pared by 3 bases and J by 7 bases, with 16 bases between. From germline, CDR1 is MNHEY and CDR2 SVGAGI. This CDR3 region has 14 residues. The CDR3 DNA is TGTGCCAGCAGTTATTCAGGTTTCCCTCAAGAGCAGTACTTC. It is translated as CASSYSGFPQEQYF.

This sequence joins TRBV11-2 and TRBJ1-1, with D possibly TRBD1 on 5 matching bases. The CDR3 extends over 13 amino acids. The V end lost 2 bases, the J end lost 3 bases, and 7 bases lay between the germline ends. Germline CDR1 SGHAT, CDR2 FQNNGV. CDR3 residues: CASSLRGHTEAFF. CDR3 nucleotides: TGTGCCAGCAGCTTAAGGGGACACACTGAAGCTTTCTTT.

V gene TRBV7-2 combines with J gene TRBJ2-5; D is uncertain. V shed 4 bases and J shed 5 bases, with 14 bases lying between them. The CDR3 has 14 residues. The germline V gene has CDR1 SGHTA and CDR2 FQGNSA. As DNA, the CDR3 is TGTGCCAGCAGCTGGCTAGGGTTGGGGGAGACCCAGTACTTC. Translated, it gives CASSWLGLGETQYF.

This clone was counted a single time. This rearrangement joins TRBV2 to TRBJ2-5; D tentatively reads TRBD1 or TRBD2 (5 bases each). In germline, CDR1 is SNHLY, CDR2 FYNNEI. This CDR3 region has 11 residues. Between the trimmed V and J ends, which lost 7 bases and 3 bases, there was a span of 6 bases. CDR3 sequence reads: CASMGEETQYF. The CDR3 nucleotides are TGTGCCAGCATGGGGGAAGAGACCCAGTACTTC.

The V and J genes are TRBV9 and TRBJ1-5; D possibly corresponds to TRBD1 (5 bases). CDR1 and CDR2 from the germline V gene are SGDLS and YYNGEE. The germline V and J ends were trimmed by 4 bases and 4 bases, with 15 bases remaining between them. The CDR3 totals 15 residues. CDR3 region: CASSPEPGINQPQHF. CDR3 coding DNA: TGTGCCAGCAGCCCGGAGCCAGGGATAAATCAGCCCCAGCATTTT. The whole variable domain, remainder taken from reference TRBV9 and TRBJ1-5, is DSGVTQTPKHLITATGQRVTLRCSPRSGDLSVYWYQQSLDQGLQFLIQYYNGEERAKGNILERFSAQQFPDLHSELNLSSLELGDSALYFCASSPEPGINQPQHFGDGTRLSIL.

The chain carries TRBV11-2 and TRBJ2-5; no firm D call. Germline V gene data show CDR1 as SGHAT and CDR2 as FQNNGV. With 4 bases removed from V and 2 bases from J, the gap between germline ends came to 8 bases. The CDR3 consists of 13 residues. The CDR3 protein is CASSSFGQETQYF. In nucleotides, the CDR3 is TGTGCCAGCAGCTCGTTTGGGCAAGAGACCCAGTACTTC. Full variable domain (rest looked up from reference TRBV11-2 and TRBJ2-5): EAGVAQSPRYKIIEKRQSVAFWCNPISGHATLYWYQQILGQGPKLLIQFQNNGVVDDSQLPKDRFSAERLKGVDSTLKIQPAKLEDSAVYLCASSSFGQETQYFGPGTRLLVL.

This rearrangement joins TRBV30 to TRBJ1-6; D is perhaps TRBD1 (6 bases). The CDR3 has 13 residues. V was pared by 3 bases and J by 9 bases, with 12 bases between. The germline CDR1 and CDR2 sequences are GTSNPN and SVGIG (reference sequence). CDR3 residues: CAWSSGGASPLHF. CDR3 nucleotides: TGTGCCTGGAGCAGCGGGGGGGCTTCACCCCTCCACTTT.

This rearrangement joins TRBV27 to TRBJ1-5; D remains unclear. This CDR3 is 17 amino acids long. Germline loops: CDR1 MNHEY, CDR2 SMNVEV (reference sequence). Between the trimmed V and J ends, which lost 3 bases and 0 bases, there was a span of 15 bases. The CDR3 here is CASSFTSLENSNQPQHF. Written as DNA, the CDR3 is TGTGCCAGCAGTTTCACCAGCCTAGAAAATAGCAATCAGCCCCAGCATTTT.

This rearrangement joins TRBV11-3 to TRBJ1-4; 8 positions match TRBD1. CDR3 length equals 15 residues. Germline-derived CDR1 and CDR2 are SGHNT and YENEEA. V shed 3 bases, J shed 5 bases, and the junction held 5 bases outside the gene matches. This CDR3 reads CASSLEGQVNEKLFF. The CDR3 region has the DNA TGTGCCAGCAGCTTGGAGGGACAGGTGAATGAAAAACTGTTTTTT.